This is a list of T cell receptor beta chains from one sample in a study of T-cell reconstitution after alpha-beta-depleted transplantation in children. TCRdb re-derived calls from the PCR reads in MiXCR, one entry per CDR3 protein. In the table there are hundreds of thousands of distinct CDR3 sequences, about 12% of which are singletons. The material sequenced was PBMCs, taken before TCRalphabeta/CD19-depleted stem cell transplant. The receptors come from a girl aged 2 to 9 with congenital amegakaryocytic thrombocytopenia, due to receive a stem cell transplant. The CDR3 runs from the conserved cysteine through the conserved F or W. D genes are given only for firm matches.

NA | TRBJ1-4 | TRBV5-1 | CASSFQGRDEKLFF
NA | TRBJ1-6 | TRBV7-9 | CASSSPRQAGDNSPLHF
NA | TRBJ2-3 | TRBV20-1 | CSASRYPTDTQYF
TRBD2 | TRBJ2-4 | TRBV12-3/TRBV12-4 | CASSPFLGGNIQYF
NA | TRBJ2-5 | TRBV29-1 | CSPLAEEGTQYF
TRBD1 | TRBJ2-1 | TRBV20-1 | CSARDRTGPDEQFF
NA | TRBJ2-1 | TRBV15 | CATSKSAQGGSYNEQFF
NA | TRBJ1-1 | TRBV7-8 | CASSLRGLGYAFF
NA | TRBJ2-1 | TRBV12-3/TRBV12-4 | CASSLSRQVYEQFF
NA | TRBJ2-2 | TRBV20-1 | CSPSSSGSGELFF
TRBD2 | TRBJ2-7 | TRBV7-2 | CASSFASGRVYGDEQYF
NA | TRBJ2-1 | TRBV6-5 | CASSYVLAPKGYNEQFF
NA | TRBJ2-6 | TRBV20-1 | CSAPAQGWSASRANVLTF
NA | TRBJ2-1 | TRBV20-1 | CSASWGAHNEQFF
NA | TRBJ2-1 | TRBV5-6 | CASSLAGPNYNEQFF
TRBD1 | TRBJ1-4 | TRBV5-1 | CASTTGGGTNEKLFF
TRBD1 | TRBJ2-1 | TRBV5-5 | CASSTSGTVPEQFF
NA | TRBJ2-7 | TRBV7-9 | CASSPQSRDIYEQYF
NA | TRBJ2-3 | TRBV11-2 | CASSSLRLSYSTDTQYF
NA | TRBJ2-7 | TRBV14 | CASSQVSDTSYEQYF
TRBD2 | TRBJ2-7 | TRBV4-1 | CASSQGGTISYEQYF
NA | TRBJ2-4 | TRBV4-1 | CASSPPLAKNIQYF
NA | TRBJ2-2 | TRBV5-5 | CATSPEGNGIGELFF
NA | TRBJ2-1 | TRBV20-1 | CSTPGPWSYNEQFF